This T cell receptor beta chain was found in a study of T cells in Graves' hyperthyroidism and ophthalmopathy. CDR1 is LGHNA and CDR2 is YNFKEQ in the germline V gene. V was cut by 1 base and J by 8 bases, with 12 bases left in between. The CDR3 is 14 residues long. This clonotype has ten or more counts. The antigen is unknown. Study-level points and caveats: Most clonotypes expanded in the thyroid (above 0.001) were also present in blood.

Those patients with uncontrolled infection, other autoimmune disease, pregnancy or lactation were excluded. Amplified TCR beta CDR3 regions came from RNA transcripts. The TCR CDR3 first-round RT-PCR relied on the HTBI primer set. MiXCR, run by TCRdb on the multiplex PCR reads, gives a single entry per CDR3 protein. The sample shows around 440,000 distinct CDR3 sequences, 15% to 18% of them seen only once. This sequence originates from a woman aged 18-35 years with Graves' hyperthyroidism. The J gene is TRBJ2-1, the V gene TRBV4-2; D remains unclear. The sample taken for sequencing was blood. The CDR3 DNA is TGTGCCAGCAGCCAAGTAATACCCCTAGATGAGCAGTTCTTC. Translating it yields CASSQVIPLDEQFF.